This TCR beta chain is from a study of cytomegalovirus exposure and HLA in healthy donors (TCRdb year 2017). The study in broad terms: In an earlier analysis of 550 to 750 of the donors, approximately 260 Gb of sequence data and 90 million to 120 million unique TCR beta sequences from approximately 180 million T cells were reported. About 320 gigabases of sequencing data and approximately 85 million unique TCR sequences were included in an early release covering roughly 600 HLA-typed donors. Of the roughly 390 genotyped donors, less than 90% were placed in the genetic ancestry cluster associated with self-reported Caucasian donors. The study aimed to test whether signatures of past pathogen exposure could be identified by cataloging public T cell receptors. The study profiled the T cell repertoires of about 720 subjects by immunosequencing and related them to cytomegalovirus serostatus. Along with the approximately 670-subject first cohort, a separate validation cohort of over a hundred different subjects was used. To predict cytomegalovirus infection status, the study combined high-throughput TCR immunosequencing, statistical association of individual TCRs with disease status, and machine learning. A later analysis re-examined previously published TCR beta repertoires from several hundred donors and added high-resolution HLA genotyping to investigate patterns of TCR occurrence. Rather than using new phenotypic data, the later analysis identified candidate immune exposures from TCR beta sequences and from how often those sequences occurred across donors. An earlier analysis of approximately 580 of the donors used high-throughput TCR beta sequencing to judge whether each TCR beta V gene segment behaved as functional or pseudogenic. Alongside the repertoire data, information on donor age, sex, ethnicity and CMV serostatus was compiled. A later genetic analysis used genome-wide SNP genotypes for about 60% of the 666 donors, treating that subset as a discovery cohort. Every repertoire in the discovery cohort had been generated on one and the same sequencing platform. HLA typing included class I and class II loci at four-digit resolution. Typing coverage varied by locus: 629-630 donors for A, B, C, DRB1 and DQB1; approximately 520 for DQA1; around 610 for DPA1; fewer than 480 for DPB1. A few DR-DQ haplotypes were handled as single units for association and clustering because linkage in the cohort was strong. On average, approximately 250,000 unique TCR beta nucleotide sequences were sequenced per donor among about 400 genotyped donors of the cohort, with roughly 18% of those sequences being non-productive. Summary of the overall study and its limitations: Cytomegalovirus status was reported to be diagnosed by the classifier with high specificity and sensitivity in both the original and validation cohorts. The study listed 150 to 200 TCR beta chains as associated with cytomegalovirus. At a false discovery rate of 0.05, a later analysis linked about 17,000 TCR beta sequences to specific HLA alleles. In vitro tests confirmed that a few of the cytomegalovirus-associated TCR beta chains recognize cytomegalovirus antigens. A later genetic analysis reported fewer N-insertions in productive TCRs among donors in an Asian-associated ancestry cluster than the approximately 700-donor mean. Across donors, most TCR sequences were observed very rarely, whereas some public TCRs were present in many individuals. The cohort was sequenced for TCR beta chains only, and without alpha or paired-chain data the features that could be detected were limited. According to a later analysis, most CMV-associated TCR beta chains appeared to be HLA-restricted, and the HLA associations seemed to be driven largely by CMV exposure. HLA typing was unavailable for some donors at each locus, so association tests used only the typed subset. The sequencing pipeline was judged likely to have produced a cluster of highly shared sequence variants as a technical artifact. A later analysis found that TCR association rates varied across HLA loci, with DRB1 alleles showing the most associated TCRs and HLA-C alleles the fewest. According to the authors, the approach could potentially be generalized to other disease states and immunological phenotypes. A further reported finding was that TCR beta sequences accurately predicted the HLA-A and HLA-B alleles for most subjects in the first cohort. Because counts were too low, seventeen rarely observed V segments, including chromosome 9 orphons, were excluded from the earlier analysis of 587 of the donors. In a later analysis, several top co-occurrence clusters were reported to appear linked to parvovirus B19, influenza, CMV and Epstein-Barr virus. When HLA alleles, especially DR and DQ, strongly co-occurred, attributing TCR associations to individual alleles was difficult. Immune exposure information for the cohort was limited to CMV serostatus. In an earlier analysis of about 600 of the donors, most TCR beta V segments appeared in productive rearrangements about 87% or about 30% of the time, broadly matching IMGT annotations. A later genetic analysis associated a missense DCLRE1C variant with V-gene and J-gene trimming of TCR beta chains, and an independent cohort replicated the association. Compared with equally common non-associated chains, HLA-associated TCR beta chains in a later analysis were more clonally expanded and had lower generation probabilities. Presence/absence analyses assumed roughly uniform sequencing depth across donors, an assumption that may not hold. Linkage disequilibrium might explain the correlated functional status among segregating V segments, but an unknown experimental factor could not be excluded.

The cohort consisted of 666 healthy bone marrow donors. At the time of sampling, every cohort member was nominally healthy, though immune exposures that went unrecorded were likely present. The donor was CMV seronegative and belonged to the group of roughly 330 seronegative cohort members. A peripheral blood sample was collected from each donor, and TCR beta sequencing was performed on peripheral blood mononuclear cells. Genomic DNA extraction from the blood cell samples was performed with the Qiagen DNeasy Blood Extraction Kit. Library preparation employed the immunoSEQ multiplex PCR assay. For the multiplex PCR, a mixture combining 60 forward primers for TCR Vbeta segments and 13 reverse primers for TCR Jbeta segments was used. The CDR3 region of rearranged TCR beta genes was amplified from genomic DNA by a multiplex PCR assay. Amplified TCR beta libraries were sequenced as 87-base-pair reads on the Illumina HiSeq System. Turning to the authors' computational methods: Across the 500 to 700 repertoires, a later analysis counted tens of millions of unique TCR beta chains, roughly 11 million of which were shared by at least two donors. Raw reads were error-corrected and collapsed into unique sequences with a nearest-neighbor algorithm that merged closely related sequences to remove PCR and sequencing errors. V, D and J gene segments were assigned by aligning CDR3 sequences to IMGT reference sequences. For a sequence to be retained, a match of at least six nucleotides to both a V gene segment and a J gene segment was required. A rearrangement counted as productive if the CDR3 had no stop codons and remained in frame with V and J, and every other rearrangement counted as non-productive. Following IMGT convention, CDR3 was defined as the stretch from the second conserved V-encoded cysteine up to the conserved J-encoded phenylalanine. Sequences without an unambiguous match to a single V gene segment were excluded from the earlier analysis of about 640 of the donors. An earlier analysis of several hundred of the donors called V segments functional above 56.7% productive rearrangements and segregating when the between-donor standard deviation exceeded 5%. A statistical classification framework was built to diagnose cytomegalovirus status from the catalog of TCR beta chain sequences. In a later analysis, TCR nucleotide sequences were compared against IMGT/GENE-DB human TR gene sequences so that V and J genes could be assigned. A later analysis assigned CDR3 sequences and most-parsimonious VDJ recombination scenarios with the TCRdist pipeline. A later analysis defined each TCR beta chain by its CDR3 amino acid sequence plus V-gene family, and excluded reads lacking a unique V-gene family. As a way to deal with suspected cross-contamination and a sequencing artifact, a later analysis dropped hundreds of nucleotide sequences that were highly shared and had low generation probability. A later analysis calculated a clonal expansion index for each public chain from normalized within-repertoire ranks of inferred template counts. In a later analysis, generation probabilities were computed with a VDJ recombination model fitted to out-of-frame rearrangements, and the resulting probabilities were checked against IGoR. In a later analysis, hypergeometric tests were used to score TCR-TCR, TCR-HLA and TCR-CMV co-occurrence, with a repertoire-size bias correction applied to TCR pairs. False discovery rates were estimated in a later analysis by permuting HLA or CMV assignments 20 times. In a later analysis, co-occurring TCRs were grouped with DBSCAN, and TCRdist sequence similarity was added when clustering was performed within HLA-allele-positive subsets. Repertoires with fewer than 30,000 or more than 120,000 public chains were left out of co-occurrence clustering, as were five repertoires with anomalous nucleotide sharing. The clones in this table, taken by TCRdb from immuneACCESS, are in-frame only. Not every clone is retained; where verified, under half of the shortfall comes from an unresolved V gene, and the cause of the rest is unknown. V, J and clone size derive from that table, while D and trimming were established from the DNA sequence. The sample table records some 150,000 clones; about 75% of these occur just once. 1.3% to 1.5% of the sample rests with the top ten.

Remarks on this clone: No antigen is known for it. Base-call qualities are not available, and no considerably larger clone is one nucleotide away.

This TCR was sampled from a middle-aged woman in good health and CMV-seronegative. Sequences were obtained from PBMCs.

At the DNA level, the sequence is TGCAGCGTCGGGACAGGGCCCAATTCACCCCTCCACTTT. This codes for CSVGTGPNSPLHF. The sequence is built from TRBV29-1 and TRBJ1-6; 9 central bases correspond to TRBD1. V loses 6 bases at its end and J loses 7 bases; junction bases beyond the gene matches: 4. The CDR3 holds 13 amino acids from the cysteine to the phenylalanine. The entry retains the CDR3 DNA only, 39 bases that are in frame from base 1. Sequences SQVTM (CDR1) and ANQGSEA (CDR2) are obtained from the germline V gene.